This T cell receptor (beta chain) was captured in a study of identical twins. V dropped 4 bases and J dropped 9 bases, with 10 bases sitting between them. This CDR3 region has 12 residues. Unique molecular identifiers were in the cDNA, with template-switch universal primer binding. TCRdb re-called the 5' RACE reads through MiXCR, storing one row per CDR3 protein. Seen here are roughly 720,000 distinct CDR3 sequences, 18% observed once, and the top ten hold around 13%. This sample also belongs to another study, concerning T cells expressing NK-cell markers. That source adds: Eight donors were sequenced, of whom seven were HCMV-seropositive, while the remaining one was HCMV-seronegative. Anti-gamma-delta TCR antibody use in several experiments restricted sorting to alpha-beta TCR T cells. Over 5 donors carried dominant NKG2C+ clonotypes that made up about 1.0-7.0% of their CD8+ T cells.

This sequence originates from a woman younger than 35 in good health. The chain joins TRBV12-3 or TRBV12-4 to TRBJ1-5; D is unclear. The specimen was PBMCs. CDR3 protein: CASSSLLGPQHF. In DNA form, the CDR3 reads TGTGCCAGCAGTTCCCTTCTTGGGCCCCAGCATTTT.